This T cell receptor (beta chain) appears in the sequencing data of a study of PD-1 blockade in classical Hodgkin lymphoma. Study-wide points: Those patients who began receiving nivolumab less than 1 year after ASCT had lower diversity, and they were excluded. For complete responders, baseline diversity was comparable to that of newly diagnosed patients. Whatever underlies the repertoire differences (possibly disease activity or prior therapy) remains undefined.

The CDR3 is made up of 14 amino acids. Germline lookup yields CDR1 SNHLY and CDR2 FYNNEI. Trimming removed 2 bases from V and 8 bases from J; junction bases left unmatched: 5. Sequenced by immunoSEQ multiplex PCR; TCRdb stores in-frame clones only, minus some. Here the sample spans over 60,000 clones, 90% to 95% being singletons. On this clone: What it recognizes is unknown.

The time point here: cycle 4 day 1 (C4D1), after six to seven weeks of nivolumab. Exposure to brentuximab vedotin varied, and each patient had relapsed following autologous stem cell transplantation. When best responses were assessed, they were complete response, partial response or progressive disease. The source material was peripheral blood mononuclear cells (PBMCs), sampled before the fourth cycle of nivolumab. The chain joins TRBV2 to TRBJ1-1; 10 bases match TRBD1. This sequence originates from a human donor with classical Hodgkin lymphoma. The CDR3 protein is CASSEIGQGGEAFF. The CDR3 DNA is TGTGCCAGCAGTGAAATAGGACAGGGGGGGGAAGCTTTCTTT.